Presented here are 24 T cell receptor beta chains from one specimen sequenced in a study of regulatory and conventional T cells in RAG deficiency. Blood CD4+ CD25-low CD127-high conventional T cells supplied the genomic DNA template. This table comes from immunoSEQ multiplex PCR, and its TCRdb copy is limited to in-frame clones, with some not included. The sample includes around 25,000 clones, around 97% of them seen just once. These data were also filed under a second study, of regulatory T cells. That work adds: The PCR used 52 TRBV and 13 TRBJ primers.

Sequenced material: CD25- CD4+ T cells sorted from blood. The receptors were sampled from a human donor in good health.

The table lists this clone with a count of one. The chain uses TRBV30 and TRBJ2-6, with TRBD1 identical over 9 bases. There are 15 residues in the CDR3. The V gene end was trimmed by 5 bases and the J gene end by 1 base; junction bases not matched to a gene: 3. Per germline, CDR1 GTSNPN and CDR2 SVGIG (reference sequence). CDR3 nucleotides: TGTGCCTGGGACAGGGGGATATCTGGGGCCAACGTCCTGACTTTC. As protein: CAWDRGISGANVLTF.

Details on this clone: The junction differs from germline at one of its ends, possibly a read error. The V call is TRBV6-5, the J call TRBJ1-6; 8 positions match TRBD1. The CDR3 covers 14 residues. The germline CDR1 and CDR2 sequences are MNHEY and SVGAGI. CDR3 amino acids: CASSTGGGNSPLRF. The CDR3 nucleotides read TGTGCCAGCAGTACAGGGGGTGGTAATTCACCCCTCCGCTTT.

CDR3 residues: CASSGGGPRPQHF. The CDR3 coding sequence is TGTGCCAGCAGTGGCGGGGGCCCGCGGCCCCAGCATTTT. The chain combines TRBV6-1 with TRBJ1-5; D may be TRBD1 (6 bases). This CDR3 spans 13 amino acids. Germline CDR1 is MNHNS and CDR2 is SASEGT. V lost 4 bases to trimming and J lost 9 bases, with 13 bases between them.

This chain connects TRBV2 to TRBJ1-4, with D possibly being TRBD1 (5 bases). The CDR3 is made up of 14 amino acids. CDR1 is SNHLY and CDR2 is FYNNEI in the germline V gene. V lost 1 base, J lost 7 bases, and 10 bases lay in between. The CDR3 spells CASSEGFRGEKLFF. The CDR3 bases are TGTGCCAGCAGTGAAGGATTTAGGGGTGAAAAACTGTTTTTT.

The chain is built from TRBV28 and TRBJ2-3; D is possibly TRBD2 (5 bases). The CDR3 is 11 residues long. V was trimmed by 8 bases and J by 4 bases, leaving 7 bases between them. Germline CDR1 MDHEN, CDR2 SYDVKM. The CDR3 DNA is TGTGCCAGCGAGGGAGCAGATACGCAGTATTTT. Translated: CASEGADTQYF.

The rearrangement links TRBV10-3 to TRBJ1-2; 9 bases line up with TRBD1. Germline-derived CDR1 and CDR2 are ENHRY and SYGVKD. CDR3 length: 16 amino acids. Unmatched junction bases numbered 12, after V lost 4 bases and J lost 6 bases. In nucleotides, the CDR3 is TGTGCCATCAGTGTAGATGCCGGGACAGGGACCCATGGCTACACCTTC. Its protein is CAISVDAGTGTHGYTF.

This clone was observed once. V gene TRBV5-1 combines with J gene TRBJ1-1; no clear D. The V end was cut by 0 bases, the J end by 5 bases, with 11 bases between. In germline, CDR1 is SGHRS, CDR2 YFSETQ. CDR3 length equals 14 residues. DNA for the CDR3: TGCGCCAGCAGCTTGGCAGGATCGGGAACTGAAGCTTTCTTT. Translated, it gives CASSLAGSGTEAFF.

The table lists this clone with a count of one. V gene TRBV15 combines with J gene TRBJ1-5; unclear D gene. Germline V gives CDR1 LNHNV, CDR2 YYDKDF (reference sequence). The CDR3 sequence is 16 residues long. V lost 1 base and J 2 bases, leaving 12 bases between the germline ends. The CDR3 DNA is TGTGCCACCAGCAGAGGGGCAGGCGTGGGCAATCAGCCCCAGCATTTT. This gives the protein CATSRGAGVGNQPQHF.

This chain's CDR3 is CASTGIPNTEAFF. The DNA of the CDR3 is TGTGCCAGTACAGGGATTCCGAACACTGAAGCTTTCTTT. This sequence joins TRBV18 and TRBJ1-1; possible D gene TRBD1, 6 bases. The CDR3 runs to 13 residues. Looked up from germline, CDR1 is KGHSH and CDR2 is LQKENI. V lost 9 bases to trimming and J lost 1 base, with 12 bases between them. The complete variable domain, with remaining parts taken from reference TRBV18 and TRBJ1-1, reads NAGVMQNPRHLVRRRGQEARLRCSPMKGHSHVYWYRQLPEEGLKFMVYLQKENIIDESGMPKERFSAEFPKEGPSILRIQQVVRGDSAAYFCASTGIPNTEAFFGQGTRLTVV.

The rearrangement joins TRBV30 to TRBJ2-7, with unresolved D. Trimming took off 0 bases at V and 6 bases at J, with 6 bases between the two ends. The CDR3 runs 11 residues. From germline, CDR1 is GTSNPN and CDR2 SVGIG (reference sequence). The CDR3 region has the DNA TGTGCCTGGAGTGTATACTCCGAGCAGTACTTC. It specifies CAWSVYSEQYF.

This clone is a singleton in its sample. This rearrangement joins TRBV7-3 to TRBJ2-6, with 7 bases lining up with TRBD1. V lost 2 bases, J lost 7 bases, and 2 bases stayed unmatched. CDR1 is SGHTA and CDR2 is FQGTGA in the germline V gene. The CDR3 runs 14 residues. The CDR3: CASSLGTVANVLTF. In DNA form, the CDR3 reads TGTGCCAGCAGCTTAGGGACAGTCGCCAACGTCCTGACTTTC. The full variable domain, its missing parts supplied by reference TRBV7-3 and TRBJ2-6, is GAGVSQTPSNKVTEKGKYVELRCDPISGHTALYWYRQSLGQGPEFLIYFQGTGAADDSGLPNDRFFAVRPEGSVSTLKIQRTERGDSAVYLCASSLGTVANVLTFGAGSRLTVL.

The CDR3 DNA sequence: TGTGCCAGCAGCTTAACGGTTTTTACTGAAGCTTTCTTT. Its translation is CASSLTVFTEAFF. V and J are TRBV11-2 and TRBJ1-1; no definite D call. This CDR3 spans 13 amino acids. V shed 2 bases and J shed 5 bases, with 9 bases lying between them. CDR1 and CDR2 (germline): SGHAT, FQNNGV. The full variable domain, completed using reference TRBV11-2 and TRBJ1-1, is EAGVAQSPRYKIIEKRQSVAFWCNPISGHATLYWYQQILGQGPKLLIQFQNNGVVDDSQLPKDRFSAERLKGVDSTLKIQPAKLEDSAVYLCASSLTVFTEAFFGQGTRLTVV.

This chain uses TRBV9 with TRBJ1-1, with D hard to call. This CDR3 is 13 amino acids long. V dropped 1 base and J dropped 1 base, with 5 bases sitting between them. Germline V gene data show CDR1 as SGDLS and CDR2 as YYNGEE. The DNA for the CDR3 is TGTGCCAGCAGCGTACTGGCGAACACTGAAGCTTTCTTT. Translating gives CASSVLANTEAFF.

V gene TRBV19 combines with J gene TRBJ2-5; 8 nucleotides match TRBD1. V trimming: 4 bases; J trimming: 5 bases; junction bases outside the gene matches: 9. The CDR3 loop spans 15 amino acids. Germline V gives CDR1 LNHDA, CDR2 SQIVND (reference sequence). DNA of the CDR3: TGTGCCAGTAGTACAGCGGACAGGGTGTTGGAGACCCAGTACTTC. It translates to CASSTADRVLETQYF.

The chain recombines TRBV28 with TRBJ1-1, with D possibly matching TRBD1 (5 bases). V lost 7 bases and J lost 7, with 13 bases in between. The CDR3 is made up of 12 amino acids. Germline V gene lookup returns CDR1 MDHEN and CDR2 SYDVKM. CDR3 sequence (DNA): TGTGCCAGCACCGGGGGGAGCTTTGAAGCTTTCTTT. Its translation is CASTGGSFEAFF.

The chain has TRBV4-3 and TRBJ2-1; 12 bases agree with TRBD2. Germline assignment: CDR1 LGHNA and CDR2 YSLEER. V trimming: 1 base; J trimming: 4 bases; junction bases outside the gene matches: 8. The CDR3 spans 18 residues. CDR3 protein: CASSQVPTSGGLYNEQFF. The DNA for the CDR3 is TGCGCCAGCAGCCAAGTTCCGACTAGCGGGGGCCTATACAATGAGCAGTTCTTC.

The V and J genes are TRBV4-3 and TRBJ1-2; TRBD1 matches at 8 bases. CDR3 length: 16 residues. With V trimmed by 0 bases and J by 8 bases, 11 bases remained unmatched. CDR1 and CDR2 (germline): LGHNA, YSLEER. CDR3 loop: CASSQDGAGGYRGYTF. Here the CDR3 DNA reads TGCGCCAGCAGCCAAGATGGGGCAGGGGGCTACCGGGGCTACACCTTC.

The chain carries TRBV6-5 and TRBJ1-2; D ambiguous. This CDR3 has 11 residues. Germline V gene data show CDR1 as MNHEY and CDR2 as SVGAGI. Trimming pared 7 bases from V and 8 bases from J, leaving 11 bases between. CDR3 loop: CASKQNSGYTF. The CDR3 nucleotides are TGTGCCAGCAAACAAAACAGCGGCTACACCTTC.

The rearrangement joins TRBV5-1 to TRBJ1-3; D is uncertain. The CDR3 totals 14 residues. Germline CDR1 is SGHRS and CDR2 is YFSETQ. The ends were cut back, 5 bases at V and 2 bases at J, with 11 bases in the middle. This chain's CDR3 is CASRKEEAGNTIYF. CDR3 sequence (DNA): TGCGCCAGCAGGAAGGAGGAGGCTGGAAACACCATATATTTT.

J is TRBJ1-5 and V is TRBV6-5, with D uncertain. V shed 7 bases and J shed 7 bases, with 14 bases lying between them. CDR1 and CDR2 (germline): MNHEY, SVGAGI. The CDR3 runs to 13 residues. The CDR3 DNA reads TGTGCCAGCAATGACCGGAGAGGACAGCCCCAGCATTTT. Translated, it gives CASNDRRGQPQHF.

The chain combines TRBV5-1 with TRBJ2-7; D is perhaps TRBD2 (6 bases). This CDR3 comprises 15 residues. The V gene's germline CDR1 is SGHRS and CDR2 YFSETQ. Trimming left V 6 bases short and J 0 bases short, with 16 bases between. The CDR3 nucleotides are TGCGCCAGCAACCGGGTACGGGGGAACTCCTACGAGCAGTACTTC. Translated, it gives CASNRVRGNSYEQYF.

The V gene is TRBV6-5, the J gene TRBJ2-2, with 8 bases aligning to TRBD1. The CDR3 extends over 14 amino acids. Germline V gene lookup returns CDR1 MNHEY and CDR2 SVGAGI. The junction had 3 bases not matched to a gene; V was cut back by 6 bases and J by 3 bases. The CDR3 sequence is CASSRGPDTGELFF. The DNA for the CDR3 is TGTGCCAGCAGCAGGGGGCCCGACACCGGGGAGCTGTTTTTT.

The chain is built from TRBV4-1 and TRBJ2-7; D perhaps matches TRBD1 (6 bases). The CDR3 contains 18 residues. V was cut by 4 bases and J by 4 bases, with 26 bases left in between. Per the germline V gene, CDR1 is MGHRA and CDR2 is YSYEKL. In DNA form, the CDR3 reads TGCGCCAGCAGCCCCAAGCACGTACAGGGATCCCCTGGTTACGAGCAGTACTTC. Translating it yields CASSPKHVQGSPGYEQYF.

The chain is built from TRBV6-5 and TRBJ2-3; D is ambiguous. The CDR3 consists of 14 residues. The germline CDR1 and CDR2 sequences are MNHEY and SVGAGI. Trimming took 5 bases from V and 1 from J, leaving 10 bases between them. Here the CDR3 reads CASSDRLGTDTQYF. The CDR3 DNA is TGTGCCAGCAGTGATAGACTTGGCACAGATACGCAGTATTTT.